This T cell receptor beta chain was sequenced in a study of blood T cell repertoires in COVID-19. Study summary: Both acute and convalescent COVID-19 samples were obtained from the United States, Italy and Spain. In each case, the material was cDNA or gDNA derived from T cells, B-cell-depleted T cells, or PBMCs.

Note on this clone: Other nucleotide sequences from this sample produce the same CDR3.

Per the authors' pipeline: Nucleated cell counts were estimated from reference gene primer amplification. TCRdb keeps only in-frame clones here, not all; method: immunoSEQ multiplex PCR. The V and J calls and clone size were taken over from that table, and D and trimming were inferred from the DNA. The sample contains 350,000 to 450,000 clones, 85% of which appear only once. V lost 0 bases, J lost 5 bases, and 6 bases lay in between. This CDR3 is 12 amino acids long. Germline CDR1 SGHRS, CDR2 YFSETQ. This TCR was sampled from a young woman with acute or convalescent COVID-19. The chain has TRBV5-1 and TRBJ2-7; the D gene is possibly TRBD2 (5 bases). The sample comprised peripheral blood. The CDR3 sequence is CASSLAGDEQYF. CDR3 DNA sequence: TGCGCCAGCAGCTTGGCCGGGGACGAGCAGTACTTC.